This T cell receptor (beta chain) was captured in a study of T-cell memory formation after mild COVID-19. This clonotype was picked up a small number of times. Each CDR3 protein is one row after TCRdb ran MiXCR on the 5' RACE reads. This table holds under 200,000 distinct CDR3 sequences, 10% to 15% found once. Trimming removed 5 bases at V and 5 bases at J, with 13 bases between. The germline CDR1 and CDR2 sequences are SEHNR and FQNEAQ (reference sequence). The CDR3 spans 15 residues. The J gene is TRBJ1-6, the V gene TRBV7-9, with D possibly TRBD1 on 5 matching bases. Sequencing input: PBMCs or a T cell subset sorted from them (not recorded which). This sequence was found in a man younger than 35 who had mild COVID-19 (a few samples of this study predate the infection). Cell type and time point are not known. The CDR3 DNA reads TGTGCCAGCAGCCCTCCGGGACTAAATAATTCACCCCTCCACTTT. Encoded protein: CASSPPGLNNSPLHF.